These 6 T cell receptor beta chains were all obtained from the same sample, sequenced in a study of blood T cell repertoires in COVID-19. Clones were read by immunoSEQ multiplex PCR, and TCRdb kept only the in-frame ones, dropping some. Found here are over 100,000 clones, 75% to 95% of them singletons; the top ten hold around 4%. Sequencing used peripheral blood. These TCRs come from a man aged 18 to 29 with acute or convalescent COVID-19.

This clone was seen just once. The CDR3 bases are TGCAGCGCTGGACAGGGGAGAGGCAATCAGCCCCAGCATTTT. As protein: CSAGQGRGNQPQHF. This rearrangement joins TRBV29-1 to TRBJ1-5, with 9 bases matching TRBD1. CDR1 is SQVTM and CDR2 is ANQGSEA in the germline V gene. Trimming removed 7 bases from V and 2 bases from J; junction bases left unmatched: 6. The length of the CDR3 is 14 residues.

CDR3 coding DNA: TGTGCCAGTAGTATTAAGGACTTTTTGTACAATGAGCAGTTCTTC. This translates into CASSIKDFLYNEQFF. The chain joins TRBV19 to TRBJ2-1, with D perhaps matching TRBD2 (5 bases). Trimming removed 3 bases from V and 4 bases from J, with 13 bases in between. Germline lookup yields CDR1 LNHDA and CDR2 SQIVND (reference sequence). CDR3 length equals 15 residues. The full variable domain, its missing parts supplied by reference TRBV19 and TRBJ2-1, is DGGITQSPKYLFRKEGQNVTLSCEQNLNHDAMYWYRQDPGQGLRLIYYSQIVNDFQKGDIAEGYSVSREKKESFPLTVTSAQKNPTAFYLCASSIKDFLYNEQFFGPGTRLTVL.

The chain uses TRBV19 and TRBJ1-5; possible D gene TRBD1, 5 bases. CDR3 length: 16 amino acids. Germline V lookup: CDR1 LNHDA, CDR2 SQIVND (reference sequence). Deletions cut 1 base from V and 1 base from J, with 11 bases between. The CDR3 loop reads CASSIVFRESNQPQHF. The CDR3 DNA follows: TGTGCCAGTAGTATAGTGTTCAGGGAAAGCAATCAGCCCCAGCATTTT.

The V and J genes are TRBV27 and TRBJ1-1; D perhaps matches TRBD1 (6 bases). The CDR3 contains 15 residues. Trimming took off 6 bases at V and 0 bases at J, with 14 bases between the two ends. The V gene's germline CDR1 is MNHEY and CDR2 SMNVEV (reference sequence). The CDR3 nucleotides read TGTGCCAGCAGCTCCCAGGGGACCTTGAACACTGAAGCTTTCTTT. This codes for CASSSQGTLNTEAFF.

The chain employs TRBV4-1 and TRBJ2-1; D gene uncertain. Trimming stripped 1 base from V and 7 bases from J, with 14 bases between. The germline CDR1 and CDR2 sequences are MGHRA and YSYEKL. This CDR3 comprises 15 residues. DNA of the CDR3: TGCGCCAGCAGCCAAGTGGTTGCTACGCGGAATGAGCAGTTCTTC. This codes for CASSQVVATRNEQFF.

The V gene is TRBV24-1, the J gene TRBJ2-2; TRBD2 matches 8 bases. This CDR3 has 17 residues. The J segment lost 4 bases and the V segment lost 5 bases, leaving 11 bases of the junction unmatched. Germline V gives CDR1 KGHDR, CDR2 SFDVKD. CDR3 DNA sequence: TGTGCCACCAGTGTACCCGGGAGGGAGGCGACCACCGGGGAGCTGTTTTTT. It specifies CATSVPGREATTGELFF.